The 17 T cell receptor beta chains below were found in one sample sequenced in a study of cytomegalovirus exposure and HLA in healthy donors. Primers: 60 Vbeta forward and 13 Jbeta reverse. This table comes from immunoSEQ multiplex PCR, and its TCRdb copy is limited to in-frame clones, with some not included. The table has some 120,000 clones, around 72% seen once. The sample was PBMCs. These receptors were taken from a woman aged 50 to 60 in good health and CMV-seropositive.

V usage is TRBV9 and J usage is TRBJ2-7, with 9 bases fitting TRBD2. The CDR3 covers 16 residues. The trim removed 1 base at V and 4 bases at J, leaving 9 bases unmatched. From germline, CDR1 is SGDLS and CDR2 YYNGEE. The CDR3 loop is CASSVSGAGGLYEQYF. In nucleotides, the CDR3 is TGTGCCAGCAGCGTATCCGGAGCGGGGGGATTATACGAGCAGTACTTC.

The chain couples TRBV4-2 to TRBJ2-3; TRBD1 matches at 9 bases. Germline loops: CDR1 LGHNA, CDR2 YNFKEQ. The CDR3 is 21 residues long. V was pared by 3 bases and J by 0 bases, with 19 bases of the junction left unmatched. In DNA form, the CDR3 reads TGTGCCAGCAGCCACCCTCTGGGGGACAGGGTTAGGGGATCTAGCACAGATACGCAGTATTTT. It translates to CASSHPLGDRVRGSSTDTQYF.

The rearrangement links TRBV9 to TRBJ2-1; 7 bases align to TRBD2. CDR1 SGDLS and CDR2 YYNGEE come from the germline V gene. Trimming at V came to 3 bases and at J to 4 bases, leaving 4 bases not matched to a gene. The CDR3 sequence is 14 residues long. CDR3 DNA sequence: TGTGCCAGCAGCGCCGGGACTAAGTACAATGAGCAGTTCTTC. Its translation: CASSAGTKYNEQFF.

V and J are TRBV18 and TRBJ1-4; no clear D gene. V was clipped by 3 bases and J by 7 bases, with 9 bases between them. Germline V gene lookup returns CDR1 KGHSH and CDR2 LQKENI. This CDR3 comprises 13 residues. CDR3 sequence reads: CASSPIEREKLFF. The CDR3 bases are TGTGCCAGCTCACCGATCGAGCGTGAAAAACTGTTTTTT.

The rearrangement links TRBV5-4 to TRBJ2-4; D perhaps matches TRBD2 (5 bases). CDR3 length: 14 residues. Between the trimmed V and J ends, which lost 4 bases and 1 base, there was a span of 9 bases. Germline V CDR1 and CDR2: SGHNT, YYREEE (reference sequence). For the CDR3, the DNA is TGTGCCAGCAGCAAATCTAGCGCCAAAAACATTCAGTACTTC. Its translation is CASSKSSAKNIQYF.

The table lists this clone with a few counts. The V call is TRBV5-1, the J call TRBJ1-2, with a tentative D call TRBD1 (5 bases). This CDR3 comprises 15 residues. The germline V gene encodes CDR1 SGHRS and CDR2 YFSETQ. Between the trimmed V and J ends, which lost 4 bases and 8 bases, there was a span of 21 bases. The CDR3 reads CASSPDGGWRGGYTF. The CDR3 DNA reads TGCGCCAGCAGCCCCGACGGAGGGTGGAGGGGAGGCTACACCTTC.

This clone appeared a few times. The chain has TRBV18 and TRBJ1-1; D unresolved. This CDR3 has 14 amino acids. Trimming cost V 2 bases and J 5 bases, with 12 bases left between them. Per germline, CDR1 KGHSH and CDR2 LQKENI. This chain's CDR3 is CASSPSLAKTEAFF. The CDR3 DNA reads as TGTGCCAGCTCACCAAGTCTTGCGAAGACTGAAGCTTTCTTT.

This chain uses TRBV7-3 with TRBJ2-5; 14 bases line up with TRBD2. Per germline, CDR1 SGHTA and CDR2 FQGTGA. The ends lost 4 bases at V and 0 bases at J; junction bases unmatched: 4. The CDR3 spans 17 residues. This CDR3 reads CASSSGLAGGYQETQYF. DNA of the CDR3: TGTGCCAGCAGCTCCGGACTAGCGGGAGGTTACCAAGAGACCCAGTACTTC.

The chain uses TRBV15 and TRBJ2-3; weak D call: TRBD1 (5 bases). Germline values: CDR1 LNHNV, CDR2 YYDKDF (reference sequence). The CDR3 has 15 residues. Trimming removed 1 base from V and 7 bases from J, with 15 bases in between. The CDR3 DNA reads TGTGCCACCAGCAGAGGCCGAATAAGGGGTAATACGCAGTATTTT. It yields the protein CATSRGRIRGNTQYF.

This clone appeared a few times. The chain has TRBV7-8 and TRBJ1-2; 9 nucleotides agree with TRBD1. CDR1 and CDR2 from the germline V gene are SGHVS and FQNEAQ. CDR3 size: 13 residues. V lost 5 bases, J lost 8 bases, and 6 bases stayed unmatched. CDR3 sequence: CASSDYRGHGYTF. The CDR3 region has the DNA TGTGCCAGCAGCGATTACAGGGGGCACGGCTACACCTTC.

The chain carries TRBV18 and TRBJ2-2; the match to TRBD1 covers 7 bases. Germline trimming cut 4 bases from V and 3 bases from J; bases unmatched to any gene: 5. The germline CDR1 and CDR2 sequences are KGHSH and LQKENI. CDR3 size: 15 residues. The CDR3 loop is CASSLHTGDTGELFF. The DNA for the CDR3 is TGTGCCAGCTCACTACATACAGGGGACACCGGGGAGCTGTTTTTT.

This chain connects TRBV6-1 to TRBJ1-2; 9 bases are shared with TRBD1. The CDR3 has 14 amino acids. Germline CDR1 is MNHNS and CDR2 is SASEGT. The V segment lost 2 bases and the J segment 5 bases; nucleotides outside the gene matches: 3. CDR3 sequence reads: CASSEQDRGYGYTF. The CDR3 nucleotides are TGTGCCAGCAGTGAACAAGACAGGGGGTATGGCTACACCTTC.

The chain uses TRBV4-2 and TRBJ2-3, with a possible D match to TRBD2 (6 bases). Germline-derived CDR1 and CDR2 are LGHNA and YNFKEQ. CDR3 length: 17 amino acids. The V and J ends lost 3 bases and 3 bases respectively, with 19 bases between them. The CDR3 bases are TGTGCCAGCAGCCAGGCCAGACTCCGAGGAGGGACAGATACGCAGTATTTT. The encoded protein is CASSQARLRGGTDTQYF.

The chain combines TRBV5-8 with TRBJ2-7; D not resolved. Germline V gives CDR1 SGHTS, CDR2 YDEGEE. With 6 bases removed from V and 7 bases from J, the gap between germline ends came to 17 bases. The CDR3 is made up of 13 amino acids. The CDR3 loop reads CASTALWFREQYF. The CDR3 DNA reads as TGTGCCAGCACCGCTCTCTGGTTTCGGGAGCAGTACTTC.

Details on this clone: The sample has other DNA sequences that encode this CDR3 too. The V call is TRBV6-5, the J call TRBJ2-7; the match to TRBD2 covers 7 bases. The CDR3 covers 15 residues. CDR1 is MNHEY, CDR2 SVGAGI, per germline. The V and J ends lost 0 bases and 3 bases, in that order; junction bases with no gene match: 5. CDR3 amino acids: CASSYSGGSSYEQYF. CDR3 DNA sequence: TGTGCCAGCAGTTACTCCGGGGGGTCCAGCTACGAGCAGTACTTC.

The rearrangement links TRBV4-3 to TRBJ1-1; the D gene is possibly TRBD1 (6 bases). This CDR3 region has 17 residues. CDR1 and CDR2 from the germline V gene are LGHNA and YSLEER. V was cut by 5 bases and J by 1 base, with 20 bases left in between. CDR3 sequence reads: CASSAQPAGQPNTEAFF. CDR3 DNA sequence: TGCGCCAGCAGCGCCCAACCAGCGGGACAACCGAACACTGAAGCTTTCTTT.

The chain has TRBV5-1 and TRBJ1-1; no reliable D call. V shed 4 bases and J shed 1 base, with 8 bases lying between them. There are 13 residues in the CDR3. Germline assignment: CDR1 SGHRS and CDR2 YFSETQ. This CDR3 is CASSITANTEAFF. CDR3 bases: TGCGCCAGCAGCATAACAGCGAACACTGAAGCTTTCTTT.